The rows below give T cell receptor beta chains drawn from one sample of a study of identical twins. From the 5' RACE reads, TCRdb called clonotypes with MiXCR, one entry per CDR3 protein. The table includes about 470,000 distinct CDR3 sequences, 20% to 30% detected once. This sample was shared with a second study, whose subject was T cells expressing NK-cell markers.

The specimen was CD4+ T cells sorted from blood. The receptors shown here come from a young woman in good health. CDR3s include the opening cysteine and the closing phenylalanine or tryptophan. The D gene is left open where the match is weak. Clone size is not always given. Where it is, it says once, few, many or a class for expanded clones.

J gene: TRBJ2-4; D gene: TRBD2; clone size: .; V gene: TRBV7-2; CDR3 protein: CASSFELAGRNIQYF; CDR3 DNA: TGTGCCAGCAGCTTTGAACTAGCGGGACGAAACATTCAGTACTTC
J gene: TRBJ2-1; D gene: .; clone size: few; V gene: TRBV3-1; CDR3 protein: CASSPRPEGGQFF; CDR3 DNA: TGTGCCAGCAGCCCTCGCCCTGAAGGGGGGCAGTTCTTC
J gene: TRBJ2-3; D gene: .; clone size: .; V gene: TRBV12-3/TRBV12-4; CDR3 protein: CASSFSFLTDTQYF; CDR3 DNA: TGTGCCAGCAGTTTTTCATTTTTAACAGATACGCAGTATTTT
J gene: TRBJ2-2; D gene: .; clone size: .; V gene: TRBV6-5; CDR3 protein: CASSYRQGETGELFF; CDR3 DNA: TGTGCCAGCAGTTACCGCCAGGGCGAAACCGGGGAGCTGTTTTTT
J gene: TRBJ1-1; D gene: .; clone size: .; V gene: TRBV7-8; CDR3 protein: CASSLPLLNTEAFF; CDR3 DNA: TGTGCCAGCAGCTTACCGCTTTTGAACACTGAAGCTTTCTTT
J gene: TRBJ2-7; D gene: TRBD1; clone size: few; V gene: TRBV20-1; CDR3 protein: CSARDLLSWDRAYEQYF; CDR3 DNA: TGCAGTGCTAGAGATCTCTTATCGTGGGACAGAGCCTACGAGCAGTACTTC
J gene: TRBJ2-2; D gene: TRBD2; clone size: few; V gene: TRBV7-7; CDR3 protein: CASRLTSAGELFF; CDR3 DNA: TGTGCTAGCAGACTGACTAGCGCCGGGGAGCTGTTTTTT
J gene: TRBJ2-5; D gene: .; clone size: .; V gene: TRBV20-1; CDR3 protein: CSAPNRRLQETQYF; CDR3 DNA: TGCAGTGCTCCCAACAGGAGACTCCAAGAGACCCAGTACTTC
J gene: TRBJ2-5; D gene: .; clone size: many; V gene: TRBV6-5; CDR3 protein: CASSSGPRETQYF; CDR3 DNA: TGTGCCAGCAGTTCGGGGCCGCGGGAGACCCAGTACTTC
J gene: TRBJ1-2; D gene: .; clone size: .; V gene: TRBV20-1; CDR3 protein: CSGGWGYTF; CDR3 DNA: TGCAGTGGGGGGTGGGGCTACACCTTC
J gene: TRBJ2-2; D gene: TRBD1; clone size: .; V gene: TRBV10-3; CDR3 protein: CAINPGTGVTGELFF; CDR3 DNA: TGTGCCATCAATCCCGGGACAGGGGTCACCGGGGAGCTGTTTTTT
J gene: TRBJ2-7; D gene: TRBD1; clone size: once; V gene: TRBV11-2; CDR3 protein: CASSQQLGQGYEQYF; CDR3 DNA: TGTGCCAGCAGCCAGCAGTTGGGACAGGGGTACGAGCAGTACTTC
J gene: TRBJ1-2; D gene: TRBD1; clone size: few; V gene: TRBV9; CDR3 protein: CASTRDSNYGYTF; CDR3 DNA: TGTGCCAGCACCCGGGACAGCAACTATGGCTACACCTTC
J gene: TRBJ2-1; D gene: TRBD1; clone size: .; V gene: TRBV24-1; CDR3 protein: CATSDGQGNNEQFF; CDR3 DNA: TGTGCCACCAGTGATGGACAGGGGAACAATGAGCAGTTCTTC
J gene: TRBJ2-3; D gene: TRBD1; clone size: many; V gene: TRBV29-1; CDR3 protein: CSVEGGQGADTQYF; CDR3 DNA: TGCAGCGTTGAGGGGGGACAGGGCGCAGATACGCAGTATTTT
J gene: TRBJ1-5; D gene: .; clone size: .; V gene: TRBV12-3/TRBV12-4; CDR3 protein: CASSSSGALKPQHF; CDR3 DNA: TGTGCCAGCAGTTCATCGGGGGCCCTAAAGCCCCAGCATTTT
J gene: TRBJ2-5; D gene: .; clone size: .; V gene: TRBV4-3; CDR3 protein: CASSQGGTNRETQYF; CDR3 DNA: TGCGCCAGCAGCCAAGGAGGGACAAATCGGGAGACCCAGTACTTC
J gene: TRBJ1-2; D gene: .; clone size: .; V gene: TRBV20-1; CDR3 protein: CSADSPFGGYTF; CDR3 DNA: TGCAGTGCGGACAGCCCTTTCGGTGGCTACACCTTC
J gene: TRBJ2-5; D gene: .; clone size: .; V gene: TRBV5-1; CDR3 protein: CASSFFGLIETQYF; CDR3 DNA: TGCGCCAGCAGCTTTTTCGGTCTAATAGAGACCCAGTACTTC
J gene: TRBJ2-3; D gene: TRBD2; clone size: .; V gene: TRBV5-1; CDR3 protein: CASSLGALAGGTDTQYF; CDR3 DNA: TGCGCCAGCAGCTTGGGTGCACTAGCGGGAGGAACAGATACGCAGTATTTT
J gene: TRBJ2-1; D gene: TRBD1; clone size: .; V gene: TRBV5-4; CDR3 protein: CASSPRDRGHNEQFF; CDR3 DNA: TGTGCCAGCAGCCCCCGGGACAGGGGGCACAATGAGCAGTTCTTC
J gene: TRBJ2-2; D gene: .; clone size: .; V gene: TRBV30; CDR3 protein: CARSGRGAGELFF; CDR3 DNA: TGTGCCAGATCCGGAAGAGGGGCCGGGGAGCTGTTTTTT
J gene: TRBJ2-2; D gene: .; clone size: few; V gene: TRBV10-3; CDR3 protein: CAISVGGGNTGELFF; CDR3 DNA: TGTGCCATCAGTGTGGGGGGCGGGAACACCGGGGAGCTGTTTTTT
J gene: TRBJ2-7; D gene: TRBD2; clone size: few; V gene: TRBV7-2; CDR3 protein: CASSQPTSGMYEQYF; CDR3 DNA: TGTGCCAGCAGTCAACCCACTAGCGGGATGTACGAGCAGTACTTC
J gene: TRBJ2-7; D gene: .; clone size: .; V gene: TRBV20-1; CDR3 protein: CSARDIQGSYEQYF; CDR3 DNA: TGCAGTGCTAGAGATATACAGGGCTCCTACGAGCAGTACTTC
J gene: TRBJ2-7; D gene: TRBD2; clone size: few; V gene: TRBV5-4; CDR3 protein: CASSLRGRGYEQYF; CDR3 DNA: TGTGCCAGCAGCTTGCGCGGGAGGGGGTACGAGCAGTACTTC
J gene: TRBJ2-2; D gene: TRBD2; clone size: .; V gene: TRBV5-1; CDR3 protein: CASSLPLAENTGELFF; CDR3 DNA: TGCGCCAGCAGCTTGCCCCTAGCGGAGAACACCGGGGAGCTGTTTTTT
J gene: TRBJ1-1; D gene: TRBD1; clone size: .; V gene: TRBV12-3/TRBV12-4; CDR3 protein: CASSFLGTGNTEAFF; CDR3 DNA: TGTGCCAGCAGTTTTCTTGGGACAGGGAACACTGAAGCTTTCTTT
J gene: TRBJ2-7; D gene: .; clone size: few; V gene: TRBV3-1; CDR3 protein: CASSHTGEEQYF; CDR3 DNA: TGTGCCAGCAGCCATACGGGAGAAGAGCAGTACTTC
J gene: TRBJ1-1; D gene: TRBD1; clone size: many; V gene: TRBV7-9; CDR3 protein: CASSRQGPKAFF; CDR3 DNA: TGTGCCAGCAGCAGACAGGGGCCCAAAGCTTTCTTT
J gene: TRBJ1-1; D gene: .; clone size: few; V gene: TRBV29-1; CDR3 protein: CSVSQWNTEAFF; CDR3 DNA: TGCAGCGTATCCCAGTGGAACACTGAAGCTTTCTTT
J gene: TRBJ2-3; D gene: .; clone size: .; V gene: TRBV7-8; CDR3 protein: CASSLLRVGTDTQYF; CDR3 DNA: TGTGCCAGCAGCTTATTAAGGGTGGGCACAGATACGCAGTATTTT
J gene: TRBJ1-1; D gene: TRBD1; clone size: .; V gene: TRBV6-5; CDR3 protein: CASSYSRDSPEAFF; CDR3 DNA: TGTGCCAGCAGTTACTCCCGGGACAGCCCCGAAGCTTTCTTT
J gene: TRBJ1-1; D gene: .; clone size: .; V gene: TRBV2; CDR3 protein: CASRAGVKAFF; CDR3 DNA: TGTGCCAGCAGGGCCGGGGTAAAAGCTTTCTTT
J gene: TRBJ2-5; D gene: .; clone size: .; V gene: TRBV7-2; CDR3 protein: CASSPLRRHREETQYF; CDR3 DNA: TGTGCCAGCAGCCCCCTCCGCAGGCACAGGGAAGAGACCCAGTACTTC
J gene: TRBJ2-7; D gene: .; clone size: few; V gene: TRBV20-1; CDR3 protein: CSEPGPRGEQYF; CDR3 DNA: TGCAGTGAGCCAGGACCCCGAGGGGAGCAGTACTTC
J gene: TRBJ2-3; D gene: TRBD2; clone size: .; V gene: TRBV20-1; CDR3 protein: CSARGASGSPDTQYF; CDR3 DNA: TGCAGTGCTAGAGGGGCTAGCGGGAGCCCAGATACGCAGTATTTT
J gene: TRBJ2-1; D gene: TRBD2; clone size: .; V gene: TRBV20-1; CDR3 protein: CSARTSGGSHEQFF; CDR3 DNA: TGCAGTGCCAGGACTAGCGGGGGTTCCCATGAGCAGTTCTTC
J gene: TRBJ2-5; D gene: .; clone size: .; V gene: TRBV5-4; CDR3 protein: CASSSGENGETQYF; CDR3 DNA: TGTGCCAGCAGCTCGGGGGAGAACGGTGAGACCCAGTACTTC
J gene: TRBJ1-1; D gene: .; clone size: .; V gene: TRBV7-9; CDR3 protein: CASSHSRRGGIEAFF; CDR3 DNA: TGTGCCAGCAGTCATAGTAGGAGGGGCGGGATTGAAGCTTTCTTT
J gene: TRBJ2-5; D gene: .; clone size: few; V gene: TRBV27; CDR3 protein: CASSRERYRETQYF; CDR3 DNA: TGTGCCAGCAGTCGTGAGCGTTACAGGGAGACCCAGTACTTC
J gene: TRBJ2-1; D gene: TRBD2; clone size: .; V gene: TRBV11-2; CDR3 protein: CASSLRGGGQLAETYNEQFF; CDR3 DNA: TGTGCCAGCAGCTTAAGGGGAGGGGGGCAACTAGCGGAAACCTACAATGAGCAGTTCTTC
J gene: TRBJ1-2; D gene: TRBD1; clone size: few; V gene: TRBV20-1; CDR3 protein: CSARGDRVTSNYGYTF; CDR3 DNA: TGCAGTGCTAGAGGAGACAGGGTGACCTCTAACTATGGCTACACCTTC
J gene: TRBJ2-7; D gene: .; clone size: few; V gene: TRBV6-5; CDR3 protein: CASSFRGKNEQYF; CDR3 DNA: TGTGCCAGCAGTTTTAGAGGGAAAAACGAGCAGTACTTC
J gene: TRBJ1-2; D gene: .; clone size: .; V gene: TRBV5-1; CDR3 protein: CASSFEARGRGGYTF; CDR3 DNA: TGCGCCAGCAGCTTCGAAGCCCGGGGCCGAGGAGGCTACACCTTC
J gene: TRBJ2-1; D gene: .; clone size: few; V gene: TRBV6-6; CDR3 protein: CASSQSPVHEQFF; CDR3 DNA: TGTGCCAGCAGCCAATCTCCGGTCCATGAGCAGTTCTTC
J gene: TRBJ2-5; D gene: TRBD2; clone size: .; V gene: TRBV20-1; CDR3 protein: CSAGLAGGGIQETQYF; CDR3 DNA: TGCAGTGCTGGACTAGCGGGGGGGGGGATCCAAGAGACCCAGTACTTC